The 19 T cell receptor beta chains given below trace back to one sample, sequenced in a study of cytomegalovirus exposure and HLA in healthy donors. Primers for the PCR totalled 60 Vbeta and 13 Jbeta. Measured with immunoSEQ multiplex PCR; TCRdb has only the in-frame clones, and not every one. In the table there are about 130,000 clones, 15% to 20% of which are singletons. The sample taken for sequencing was PBMCs. The receptors shown here come from a female donor in good health and CMV-seropositive.

The V and J genes are TRBV30 and TRBJ2-5; TRBD1 agrees at 10 bases. CDR1 is GTSNPN, CDR2 SVGIG, per germline (reference sequence). Germline trimming cut 4 bases from V and 5 bases from J; bases unmatched to any gene: 4. The CDR3 is 13 residues long. CDR3 DNA sequence: TGTGCCTGGAAGACAGGGGGCGCGGAGACCCAGTACTTC. As protein: CAWKTGGAETQYF.

This clone has only a few counts. This chain joins TRBV5-1 and TRBJ1-6; 8 positions agree with TRBD1. The CDR3 covers 15 residues. V lost 4 bases to trimming and J lost 7 bases; unmatched junction nucleotides: 7. CDR1 and CDR2 (germline): SGHRS, YFSETQ. The CDR3 DNA is TGCGCCAGCAGCCCTTCGACAGGGGCCAATTCACCCCTCCACTTT. Encoded protein: CASSPSTGANSPLHF.

This clone was observed a single time. V is TRBV7-2 and J is TRBJ2-7; TRBD1 is a possible D gene (6 bases). V shed 5 bases and J shed 0 bases, with 11 bases lying between them. CDR1 SGHTA and CDR2 FQGNSA come from the germline V gene. CDR3 length equals 14 residues. The CDR3 is CASSKQGYSYEQYF. CDR3 nucleotide sequence: TGTGCCAGCAGCAAACAGGGATACTCCTACGAGCAGTACTTC.

The V call is TRBV4-1, the J call TRBJ2-2, with a tentative D call TRBD1 (6 bases). The CDR3 sequence is 16 residues long. Germline values: CDR1 MGHRA, CDR2 YSYEKL. Deletions cut 0 bases from V and 7 bases from J, with 15 bases between. CDR3 protein: CASSQEDRTTGGELFF. CDR3 DNA sequence: TGCGCCAGCAGCCAAGAAGACAGGACCACGGGCGGGGAGCTGTTTTTT.

The chain uses TRBV28 and TRBJ1-5; no clear D gene. Germline lookup yields CDR1 MDHEN and CDR2 SYDVKM. The CDR3 sequence is 14 residues long. Trimming stripped 6 bases from V and 8 bases from J, with 17 bases between. CDR3 in DNA: TGTGCCAGCAGAGTTCGCGGAGGTGGTGAGCCCCAGCATTTT. Protein sequence: CASRVRGGGEPQHF.

The J gene is TRBJ1-1, the V gene TRBV27; 7 bases match TRBD1. The V segment lost 2 bases and the J segment 5 bases; nucleotides outside the gene matches: 11. Germline assignment: CDR1 MNHEY and CDR2 SMNVEV (reference sequence). The CDR3 is 16 amino acids. The CDR3 here is CASSLIPGQARTEAFF. CDR3 sequence (DNA): TGTGCCAGCAGTTTAATCCCCGGACAGGCGAGGACTGAAGCTTTCTTT.

The chain employs TRBV7-9 and TRBJ2-2; 11 nucleotides match TRBD2. Germline loops: CDR1 SEHNR, CDR2 FQNEAQ (reference sequence). CDR3 length equals 17 residues. The V segment lost 7 bases and the J segment 5 bases; nucleotides outside the gene matches: 12. The CDR3 sequence is CASTPPGTSGPTGELFF. In DNA, the CDR3 is TGTGCCAGCACCCCCCCCGGGACTAGCGGACCTACCGGGGAGCTGTTTTTT. Complete variable domain (other parts from reference TRBV7-9 and TRBJ2-2): DTGVSQNPRHKITKRGQNVTFRCDPISEHNRLYWYRQTLGQGPEFLTYFQNEAQLEKSRLLSDRFSAERPKGSFSTLEIQRTEQGDSAMYLCASTPPGTSGPTGELFFGEGSRLTVL.

This clone was detected a few times. The chain couples TRBV30 to TRBJ2-7; D is ambiguous. Trimming took 2 bases from V and 6 from J, leaving 8 bases between them. The CDR3 contains 11 residues. Germline V gene data show CDR1 as GTSNPN and CDR2 as SVGIG (reference sequence). Here the CDR3 reads CAWSPGVEQYF. DNA of the CDR3: TGTGCCTGGAGTCCGGGTGTCGAGCAGTACTTC.

The gene calls are TRBV10-3 and TRBJ2-5; D gene unclear. This CDR3 is built from 15 residues. Germline V gene sequence: CDR1 ENHRY, CDR2 SYGVKD. Trimming left V 6 bases short and J 5 bases short, with 19 bases between. CDR3 nucleotides: TGTGCCATCAGGGCCTTCGACCAGGCCTCTGAGACCCAGTACTTC. As protein: CAIRAFDQASETQYF.

The gene calls are TRBV11-2 and TRBJ2-7; the D is unclear. The CDR3 contains 12 residues. Germline assignment: CDR1 SGHAT and CDR2 FQNNGV. The germline V and J ends were trimmed by 0 bases and 4 bases, with 4 bases remaining between them. In DNA, the CDR3 is TGTGCCAGCAGCTTAGAAGCGTACGAGCAGTACTTC. It codes for CASSLEAYEQYF.

The gene calls are TRBV27 and TRBJ1-2; 7 bases line up with TRBD1. The CDR3 has 14 amino acids. Unmatched junction bases numbered 6, after V lost 4 bases and J lost 4 bases. CDR1 is MNHEY and CDR2 is SMNVEV in the germline V gene (reference sequence). The CDR3 coding sequence is TGTGCCAGCAGTTCCGGGACAGTGGGCTATGGCTACACCTTC. Its protein product is CASSSGTVGYGYTF.

This clone was detected a few times. The chain employs TRBV5-1 and TRBJ1-2, with D perhaps TRBD1 (5 bases). The CDR3 has 13 residues. The germline V gene encodes CDR1 SGHRS and CDR2 YFSETQ. V lost 0 bases to trimming and J lost 4 bases, with 7 bases between them. The CDR3 is CASSLADSYGYTF. DNA for the CDR3: TGCGCCAGCAGCTTGGCCGACAGCTATGGCTACACCTTC.

This clone has a handful of counts. V usage is TRBV5-1 and J usage is TRBJ1-1; the match to TRBD1 covers 8 bases. The CDR3 contains 14 residues. V was clipped by 5 bases and J by 2 bases; unmatched bases: 5. CDR1 is SGHRS, CDR2 YFSETQ, per germline. CDR3 loop: CASRTQGANTEAFF. Here the CDR3 DNA reads TGCGCCAGCAGGACCCAGGGGGCCAACACTGAAGCTTTCTTT.

The chain is built from TRBV4-2 and TRBJ2-3; 9 bases match TRBD1. The CDR3 has 21 residues. V was clipped by 0 bases and J by 2 bases; unmatched bases: 18. Germline V gene lookup returns CDR1 LGHNA and CDR2 YNFKEQ. The CDR3 DNA reads as TGTGCCAGCAGCCAAGAAACATTCGTGTATAGTGGGACAGGGTTCACAGATACGCAGTATTTT. Encoded protein: CASSQETFVYSGTGFTDTQYF.

The chain uses TRBV9 and TRBJ2-1; 7 nucleotides match TRBD1. Germline values: CDR1 SGDLS, CDR2 YYNGEE. V was clipped by 4 bases and J by 4 bases; unmatched bases: 8. The CDR3 extends over 15 amino acids. The CDR3: CASSPWTGYYNEQFF. CDR3 bases: TGTGCCAGCAGCCCCTGGACAGGCTATTACAATGAGCAGTTCTTC.

This clone was found a few times. The genes are TRBV14 and TRBJ2-1; D not certain. CDR1 is SGHDN and CDR2 is FVKESK in the germline V gene. V was clipped by 0 bases and J by 6 bases, with 15 bases between them. The CDR3 runs to 16 residues. CDR3 residues: CASSQDFRPRSNEQFF. Here the CDR3 DNA reads TGTGCCAGCAGCCAAGATTTCCGACCTCGGAGCAATGAGCAGTTCTTC.

This clone was observed a handful of times. The chain joins TRBV29-1 to TRBJ1-4, with 11 bases aligning to TRBD1. The germline gives CDR1 SQVTM, CDR2 ANQGSEA. After removal of 6 bases from V and 0 bases from J, the junction contained 9 bases not matched to a gene. The CDR3 totals 17 residues. The CDR3 reads CSVRTGGPPPTNEKLFF. CDR3 nucleotides: TGCAGCGTGCGGACAGGGGGCCCTCCTCCAACTAATGAAAAACTGTTTTTT.

The chain carries TRBV5-8 and TRBJ1-5, with TRBD1 matching over 7 bases. After removal of 0 bases from V and 7 bases from J, the junction contained 13 bases not matched to a gene. The germline V gene encodes CDR1 SGHTS and CDR2 YDEGEE. This CDR3 comprises 17 residues. The CDR3 is CASSLGSTSGGRQPQHF. The CDR3 DNA sequence: TGTGCCAGCAGCTTGGGTTCAACTTCAGGGGGAAGGCAGCCCCAGCATTTT. Filled out from reference TRBV5-8 and TRBJ1-5, the complete variable domain reads EAGVTQSPTHLIKTRGQQATLRCSPISGHTSVYWYQQALGLGLQFLLWYDEGEERNRGNFPPRFSGRQFPNYSSELNVNALELEDSALYLCASSLGSTSGGRQPQHFGDGTRLSIL.

This chain connects TRBV25-1 to TRBJ1-1; D gene uncertain. The V gene's germline CDR1 is MGHDK and CDR2 SYGVNS. This CDR3 has 10 amino acids. The germline V and J ends were trimmed by 8 bases and 4 bases, with 5 bases remaining between them. CDR3 protein: CASRGTEAFF. The CDR3 DNA follows: TGTGCCAGCCGCGGCACTGAAGCTTTCTTT.